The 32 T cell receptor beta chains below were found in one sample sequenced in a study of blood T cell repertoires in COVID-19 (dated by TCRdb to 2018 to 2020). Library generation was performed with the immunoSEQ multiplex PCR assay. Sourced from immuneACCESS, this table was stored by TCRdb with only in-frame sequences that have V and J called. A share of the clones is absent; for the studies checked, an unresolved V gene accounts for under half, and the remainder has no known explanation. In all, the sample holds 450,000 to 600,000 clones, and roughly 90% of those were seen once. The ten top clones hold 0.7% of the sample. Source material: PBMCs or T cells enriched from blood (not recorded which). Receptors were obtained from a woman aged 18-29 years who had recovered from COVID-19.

As DNA, the CDR3 is TGCGCCAGCAGCTCCGTGACTAGCGGGGGGGTCTTCCGCACAGATACGCAGTATTTT. Translated, it gives CASSSVTSGGVFRTDTQYF. The rearrangement joins TRBV5-1 to TRBJ2-3; 14 bases match TRBD2. Unmatched junction bases numbered 10, after V lost 3 bases and J lost 1 base. The V gene's germline CDR1 is SGHRS and CDR2 YFSETQ. This CDR3 is 19 amino acids long.

CDR3 amino acids: CASTFIIVTEAFF. The CDR3 region has the DNA TGTGCCAGCACCTTTATTATTGTCACTGAAGCTTTCTTT. The chain links TRBV5-5 to TRBJ1-1; unclear D gene. The germline gives CDR1 SGHKS, CDR2 YYEKEE (reference sequence). CDR3 length: 13 residues. V was cut by 6 bases and J by 4 bases, with 13 bases left in between. The whole variable domain, remainder taken from reference TRBV5-5 and TRBJ1-1, is DAGVTQSPTHLIKTRGQQVTLRCSPISGHKSVSWYQQVLGQGPQFIFQYYEKEERGRGNFPDRFSARQFPNYSSELNVNALLLGDSALYLCASTFIIVTEAFFGQGTRLTVV.

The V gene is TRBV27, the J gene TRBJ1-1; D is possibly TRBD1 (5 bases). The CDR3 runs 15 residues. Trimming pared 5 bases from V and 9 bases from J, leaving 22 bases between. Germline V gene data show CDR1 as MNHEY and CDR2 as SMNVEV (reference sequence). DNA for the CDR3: TGTGCCAGCAGTCCCAACCCTGGCAGGGCGGGGAAAGCTTTCTTT. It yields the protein CASSPNPGRAGKAFF.

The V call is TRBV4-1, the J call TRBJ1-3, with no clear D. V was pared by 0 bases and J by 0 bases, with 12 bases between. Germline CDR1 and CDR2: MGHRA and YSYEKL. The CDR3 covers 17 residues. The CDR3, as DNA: TGCGCCAGCAGCCAAGATGTTACAAGAATCTCTGGAAACACCATATATTTT. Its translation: CASSQDVTRISGNTIYF.

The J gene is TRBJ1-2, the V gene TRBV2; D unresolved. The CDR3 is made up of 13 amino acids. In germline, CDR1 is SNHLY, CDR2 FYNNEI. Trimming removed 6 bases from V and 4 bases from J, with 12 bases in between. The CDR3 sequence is CASRGIDSYGYTF. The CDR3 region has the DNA TGTGCCAGCAGGGGCATTGATAGCTATGGCTACACCTTC.

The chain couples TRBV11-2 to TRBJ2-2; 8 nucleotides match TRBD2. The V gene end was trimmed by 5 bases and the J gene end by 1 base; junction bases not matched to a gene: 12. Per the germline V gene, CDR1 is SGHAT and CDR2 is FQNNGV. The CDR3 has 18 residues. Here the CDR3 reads CASSHLHQRGLNTGELFF. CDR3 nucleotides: TGTGCCAGCAGCCATCTCCATCAGCGGGGGTTGAACACCGGGGAGCTGTTTTTT.

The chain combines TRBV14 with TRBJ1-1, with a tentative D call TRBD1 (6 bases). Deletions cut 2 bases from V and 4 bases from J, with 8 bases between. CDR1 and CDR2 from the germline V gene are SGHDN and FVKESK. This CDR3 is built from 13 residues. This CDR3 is CASSQIGGTEAFF. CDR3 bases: TGTGCCAGCAGCCAAATAGGGGGCACTGAAGCTTTCTTT.

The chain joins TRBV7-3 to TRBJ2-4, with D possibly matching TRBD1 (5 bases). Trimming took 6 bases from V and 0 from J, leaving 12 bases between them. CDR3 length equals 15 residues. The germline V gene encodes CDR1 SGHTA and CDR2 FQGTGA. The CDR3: CASRAGILAKNIQYF. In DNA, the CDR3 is TGTGCCAGCAGGGCAGGGATTTTAGCCAAAAACATTCAGTACTTC.

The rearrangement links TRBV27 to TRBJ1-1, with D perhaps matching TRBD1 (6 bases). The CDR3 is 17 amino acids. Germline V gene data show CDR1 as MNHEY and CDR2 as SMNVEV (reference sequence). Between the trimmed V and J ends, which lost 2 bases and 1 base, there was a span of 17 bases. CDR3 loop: CASSLGRAPGANTEAFF. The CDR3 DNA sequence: TGTGCCAGCAGTTTAGGGAGGGCCCCAGGGGCGAACACTGAAGCTTTCTTT.

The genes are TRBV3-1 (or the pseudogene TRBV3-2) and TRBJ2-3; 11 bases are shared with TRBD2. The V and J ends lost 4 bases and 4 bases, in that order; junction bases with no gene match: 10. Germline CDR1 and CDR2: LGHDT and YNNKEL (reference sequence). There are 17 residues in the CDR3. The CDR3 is CASSRGVAGGEADTQYF. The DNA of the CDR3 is TGTGCCAGCAGCCGCGGGGTAGCGGGGGGGGAGGCAGATACGCAGTATTTT.

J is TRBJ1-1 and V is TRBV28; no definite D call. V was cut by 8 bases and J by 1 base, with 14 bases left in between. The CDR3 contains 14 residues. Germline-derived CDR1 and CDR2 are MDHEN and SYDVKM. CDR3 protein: CASRGRPSNTEAFF. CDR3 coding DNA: TGTGCCAGCCGCGGTCGACCCTCGAACACTGAAGCTTTCTTT. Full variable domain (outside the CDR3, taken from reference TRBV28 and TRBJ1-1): DVKVTQSSRYLVKRTGEKVFLECVQDMDHENMFWYRQDPGLGLRLIYFSYDVKMKEKGDIPEGYSVSREKKERFSLILESASTNQTSMYLCASRGRPSNTEAFFGQGTRLTVV.

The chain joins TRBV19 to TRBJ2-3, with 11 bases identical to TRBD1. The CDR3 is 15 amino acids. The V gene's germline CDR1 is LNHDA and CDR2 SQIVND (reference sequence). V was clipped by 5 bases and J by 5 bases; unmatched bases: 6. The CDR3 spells CASSSGQGAGDTQYF. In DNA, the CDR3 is TGTGCCAGTAGTTCCGGACAGGGGGCCGGAGATACGCAGTATTTT.

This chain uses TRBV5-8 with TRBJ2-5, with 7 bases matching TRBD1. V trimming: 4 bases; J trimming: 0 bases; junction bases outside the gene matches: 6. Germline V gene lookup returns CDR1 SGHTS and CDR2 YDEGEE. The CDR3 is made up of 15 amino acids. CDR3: CASSRGQRDQETQYF. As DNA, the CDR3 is TGTGCCAGCAGCCGGGGACAGAGAGACCAAGAGACCCAGTACTTC.

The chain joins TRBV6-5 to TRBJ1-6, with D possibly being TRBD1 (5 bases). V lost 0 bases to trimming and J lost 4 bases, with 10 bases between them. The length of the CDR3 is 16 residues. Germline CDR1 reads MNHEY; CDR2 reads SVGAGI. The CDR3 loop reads CASSYSGGLYNSPLHF. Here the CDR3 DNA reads TGTGCCAGCAGTTACTCCGGGGGGTTGTATAATTCACCCCTCCACTTT.

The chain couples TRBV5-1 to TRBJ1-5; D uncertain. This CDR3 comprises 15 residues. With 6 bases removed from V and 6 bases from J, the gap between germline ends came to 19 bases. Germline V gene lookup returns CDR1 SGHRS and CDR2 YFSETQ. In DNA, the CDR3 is TGCGCCAGCACCCCTGCGGGTGTAGAGGGTCAGCCCCAGCATTTT. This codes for CASTPAGVEGQPQHF.

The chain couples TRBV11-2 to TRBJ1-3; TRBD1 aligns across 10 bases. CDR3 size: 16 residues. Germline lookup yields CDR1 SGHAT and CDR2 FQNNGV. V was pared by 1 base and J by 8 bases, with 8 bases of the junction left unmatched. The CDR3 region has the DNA TGTGCCAGCAGCTTAGGAAAGACAGGGGGCGCGGACACCATATATTTT. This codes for CASSLGKTGGADTIYF.

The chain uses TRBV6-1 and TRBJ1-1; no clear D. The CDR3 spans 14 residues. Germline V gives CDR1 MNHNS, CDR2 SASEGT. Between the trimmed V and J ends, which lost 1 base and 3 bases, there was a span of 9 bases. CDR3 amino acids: CASSEERDHTEAFF. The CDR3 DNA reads TGTGCCAGCAGTGAAGAGAGGGATCACACTGAAGCTTTCTTT.

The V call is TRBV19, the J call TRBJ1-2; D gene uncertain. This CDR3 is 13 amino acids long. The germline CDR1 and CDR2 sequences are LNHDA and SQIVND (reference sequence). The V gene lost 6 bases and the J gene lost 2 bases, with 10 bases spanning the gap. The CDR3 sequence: CASRTTANYGYTF. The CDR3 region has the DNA TGTGCCAGTAGAACTACCGCGAACTATGGCTACACCTTC.

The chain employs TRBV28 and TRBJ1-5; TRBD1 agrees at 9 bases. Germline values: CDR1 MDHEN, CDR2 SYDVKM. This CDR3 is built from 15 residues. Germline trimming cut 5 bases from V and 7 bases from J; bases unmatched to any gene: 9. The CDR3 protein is CASSLITGGRQPQHF. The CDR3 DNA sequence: TGTGCCAGCAGTCTTATCACAGGGGGCAGACAGCCCCAGCATTTT.

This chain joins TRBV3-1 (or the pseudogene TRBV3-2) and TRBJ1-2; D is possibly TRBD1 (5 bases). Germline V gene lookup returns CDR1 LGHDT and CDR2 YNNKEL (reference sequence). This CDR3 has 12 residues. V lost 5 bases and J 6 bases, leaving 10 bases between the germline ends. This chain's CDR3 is CASSKGEHGYTF. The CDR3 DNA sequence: TGTGCCAGCAGCAAAGGGGAGCATGGCTACACCTTC.

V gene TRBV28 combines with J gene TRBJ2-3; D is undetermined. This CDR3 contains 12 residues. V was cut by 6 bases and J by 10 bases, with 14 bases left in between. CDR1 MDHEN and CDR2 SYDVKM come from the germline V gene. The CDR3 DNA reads TGTGCCAGCAGAAATCGTACGAGTGCGCAGTATTTT. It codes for CASRNRTSAQYF.

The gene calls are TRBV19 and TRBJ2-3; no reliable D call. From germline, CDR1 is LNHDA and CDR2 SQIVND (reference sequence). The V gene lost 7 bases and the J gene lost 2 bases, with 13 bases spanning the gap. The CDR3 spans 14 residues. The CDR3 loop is CASIPPGSTDTQYF. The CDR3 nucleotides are TGTGCCAGTATCCCCCCCGGGTCCACAGATACGCAGTATTTT.

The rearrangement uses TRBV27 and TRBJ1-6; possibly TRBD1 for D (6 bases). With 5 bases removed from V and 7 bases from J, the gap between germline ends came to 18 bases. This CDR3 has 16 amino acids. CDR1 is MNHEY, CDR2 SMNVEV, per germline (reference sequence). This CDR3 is CASSGGRGAENSPLHF. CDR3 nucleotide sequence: TGTGCCAGCAGTGGGGGCCGGGGGGCTGAGAATTCACCCCTCCACTTT.

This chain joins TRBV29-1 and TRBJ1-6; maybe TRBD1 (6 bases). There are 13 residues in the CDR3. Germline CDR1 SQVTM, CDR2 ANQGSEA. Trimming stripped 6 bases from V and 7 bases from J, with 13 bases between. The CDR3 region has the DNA TGCAGCGTCAAACAGGGAGGGAATTCACCCCTCCACTTT. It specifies CSVKQGGNSPLHF.

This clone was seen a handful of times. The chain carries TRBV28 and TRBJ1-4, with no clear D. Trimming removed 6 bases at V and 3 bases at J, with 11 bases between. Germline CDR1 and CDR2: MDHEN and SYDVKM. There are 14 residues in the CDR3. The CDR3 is CASSGSLSNEKLFF. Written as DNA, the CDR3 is TGTGCCAGCAGCGGGAGTTTATCTAATGAAAAACTGTTTTTT.

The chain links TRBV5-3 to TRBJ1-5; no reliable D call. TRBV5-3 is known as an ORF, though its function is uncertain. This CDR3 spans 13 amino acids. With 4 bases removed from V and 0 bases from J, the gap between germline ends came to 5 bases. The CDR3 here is CARSGRSNQPQHF. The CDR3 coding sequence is TGTGCCAGAAGCGGCCGTAGCAATCAGCCCCAGCATTTT.

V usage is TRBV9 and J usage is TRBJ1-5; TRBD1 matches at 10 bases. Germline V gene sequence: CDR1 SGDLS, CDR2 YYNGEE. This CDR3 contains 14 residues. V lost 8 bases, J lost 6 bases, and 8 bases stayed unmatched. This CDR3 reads CASSTGDRGQPQHF. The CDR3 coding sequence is TGTGCCAGTTCGACAGGGGACAGGGGTCAGCCCCAGCATTTT.

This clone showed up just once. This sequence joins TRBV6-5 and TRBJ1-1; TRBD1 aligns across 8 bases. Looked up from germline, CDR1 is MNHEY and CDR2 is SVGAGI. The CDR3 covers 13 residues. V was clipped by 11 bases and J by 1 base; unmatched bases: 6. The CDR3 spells CAAHRGENTEAFF. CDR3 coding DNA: TGTGCCGCCCACAGGGGGGAGAACACTGAAGCTTTCTTT.

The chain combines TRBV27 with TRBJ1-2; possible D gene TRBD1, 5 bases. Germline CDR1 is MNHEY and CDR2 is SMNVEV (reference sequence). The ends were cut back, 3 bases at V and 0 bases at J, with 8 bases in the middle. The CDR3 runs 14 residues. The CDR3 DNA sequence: TGTGCCAGCAGTTTGGGGGAGGCTAACTATGGCTACACCTTC. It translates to CASSLGEANYGYTF.

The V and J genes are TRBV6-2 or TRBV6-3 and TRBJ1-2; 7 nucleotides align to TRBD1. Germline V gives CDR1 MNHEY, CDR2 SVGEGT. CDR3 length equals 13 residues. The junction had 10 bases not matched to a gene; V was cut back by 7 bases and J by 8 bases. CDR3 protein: CASTPGQLGGYTF. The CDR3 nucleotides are TGTGCCAGCACCCCGGGACAGCTGGGGGGCTACACCTTC.

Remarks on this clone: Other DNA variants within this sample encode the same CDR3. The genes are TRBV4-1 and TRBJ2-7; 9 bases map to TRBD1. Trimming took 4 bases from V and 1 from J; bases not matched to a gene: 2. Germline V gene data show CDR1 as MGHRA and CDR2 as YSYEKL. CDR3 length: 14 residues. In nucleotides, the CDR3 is TGCGCCAGCAGCCCCGGGACAGGGTCCTACGAGCAGTACTTC. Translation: CASSPGTGSYEQYF.

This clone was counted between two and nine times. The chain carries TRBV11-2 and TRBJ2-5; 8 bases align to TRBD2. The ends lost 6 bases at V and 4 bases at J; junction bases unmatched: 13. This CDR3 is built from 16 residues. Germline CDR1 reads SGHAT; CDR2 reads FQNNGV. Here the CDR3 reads CASRPIAGSRGETQYF. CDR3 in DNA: TGTGCCAGCAGGCCTATAGCGGGGTCGAGGGGAGAGACCCAGTACTTC.